These 8 T cell receptor beta chains were sequenced from one sample in a study of OX40 agonist ivuxolimab in advanced cancers. Using immunoSEQ multiplex PCR, the repertoire was profiled, and TCRdb retains in-frame clones only, with some absent. The table records 90,000 to 100,000 clones, approximately 89% of them present only once. The input for sequencing was CD4+ or CD8+ T cells sorted from blood, taken in a trial of the OX40 agonist ivuxolimab. These receptors all stem from an adult with an advanced solid tumor such as melanoma, head and neck, liver or kidney cancer.

The V call is TRBV7-3, the J call TRBJ2-1; 8 bases align to TRBD2. Germline V gives CDR1 SGHTA, CDR2 FQGTGA. V shed 5 bases, J shed 6 bases, and the junction held 9 bases outside the gene matches. CDR3 length: 15 residues. The CDR3 region has the DNA TGTGCCAGCAGCGCGATAGCGGGATATTCCAATGAGCAGTTCTTC. Translation: CASSAIAGYSNEQFF. The full variable domain, completed using reference TRBV7-3 and TRBJ2-1, is GAGVSQTPSNKVTEKGKYVELRCDPISGHTALYWYRQSLGQGPEFLIYFQGTGAADDSGLPNDRFFAVRPEGSVSTLKIQRTERGDSAVYLCASSAIAGYSNEQFFGPGTRLTVL.

The DNA of the CDR3 is TGTGCCAGCAGCAACAGGGCAGCTAACTATGGCTACACCTTC. Amino acid sequence: CASSNRAANYGYTF. The V gene is TRBV7-9, the J gene TRBJ1-2; tentative D call: TRBD1 (6 bases). Trimming stripped 5 bases from V and 0 bases from J, with 10 bases between. Germline V gene data show CDR1 as SEHNR and CDR2 as FQNEAQ (reference sequence). This CDR3 is built from 14 residues. Supplemented by reference TRBV7-9 and TRBJ1-2, the full variable domain reads DTGVSQNPRHKITKRGQNVTFRCDPISEHNRLYWYRQTLGQGPEFLTYFQNEAQLEKSRLLSDRFSAERPKGSFSTLEIQRTEQGDSAMYLCASSNRAANYGYTFGSGTRLTVV.

The chain carries TRBV6-5 and TRBJ1-1; the D gene is possibly TRBD1 (6 bases). CDR1 and CDR2 from the germline V gene are MNHEY and SVGAGI. The CDR3 covers 14 residues. V lost 0 bases and J lost 3, with 8 bases in between. CDR3 coding DNA: TGTGCCAGCAGTTACTCGTACAGGGACACTGAAGCTTTCTTT. Its translation is CASSYSYRDTEAFF.

This clone has only a few counts. The chain links TRBV19 to TRBJ1-1, with 11 positions matching TRBD1. CDR1 is LNHDA, CDR2 SQIVND, per germline (reference sequence). The V gene end was trimmed by 4 bases and the J gene end by 0 bases; junction bases not matched to a gene: 13. The CDR3 contains 19 residues. The CDR3 sequence: CASSRGQGASPGVNTEAFF. CDR3 DNA sequence: TGTGCCAGTAGTAGAGGACAGGGGGCATCTCCCGGAGTGAACACTGAAGCTTTCTTT.

V usage is TRBV29-1 and J usage is TRBJ1-5, with 11 positions matching TRBD1. Losses at the gene ends were 6 bases for V and 4 bases for J; bases not matched to a gene: 5. Germline assignment: CDR1 SQVTM and CDR2 ANQGSEA. The CDR3 extends over 14 amino acids. CDR3 DNA: TGCAGCGTAGCCGGGACAGGGGGAAATCAGCCCCAGCATTTT. Protein product: CSVAGTGGNQPQHF.

J is TRBJ2-3 and V is TRBV5-4; 10 bases match TRBD2. The junction had 7 bases not matched to a gene; V was cut back by 0 bases and J by 6 bases. The CDR3 covers 16 residues. Germline CDR1 and CDR2: SGHNT and YYREEE (reference sequence). CDR3 DNA sequence: TGTGCCAGCAGCTTGGTTCCTAGCGGGAGCTTCGATACGCAGTATTTT. This encodes CASSLVPSGSFDTQYF.

The chain links TRBV11-3 to TRBJ2-7; a weak D match, TRBD1 (6 bases). The CDR3 is made up of 13 amino acids. V lost 0 bases and J 9 bases, leaving 12 bases between the germline ends. CDR1 is SGHNT and CDR2 is YENEEA in the germline V gene. The CDR3 DNA reads as TGTGCCAGCAGCTTAGACCCCCAGGGGTTGCAGTACTTC. Translated: CASSLDPQGLQYF. The whole variable domain, filled in from reference TRBV11-3 and TRBJ2-7, reads EAGVVQSPRYKIIEKKQPVAFWCNPISGHNTLYWYLQNLGQGPELLIRYENEEAVDDSQLPKDRFSAERLKGVDSTLKIQPAELGDSAVYLCASSLDPQGLQYFGPGTRLTVT.

This chain uses TRBV28 with TRBJ2-7; D not certain. There are 10 residues in the CDR3. The germline V gene encodes CDR1 MDHEN and CDR2 SYDVKM. V lost 5 bases, J lost 5 bases, and 4 bases lay in between. The CDR3 loop is CASSVHEQYF. In DNA, the CDR3 is TGTGCCAGCAGTGTCCACGAGCAGTACTTC.